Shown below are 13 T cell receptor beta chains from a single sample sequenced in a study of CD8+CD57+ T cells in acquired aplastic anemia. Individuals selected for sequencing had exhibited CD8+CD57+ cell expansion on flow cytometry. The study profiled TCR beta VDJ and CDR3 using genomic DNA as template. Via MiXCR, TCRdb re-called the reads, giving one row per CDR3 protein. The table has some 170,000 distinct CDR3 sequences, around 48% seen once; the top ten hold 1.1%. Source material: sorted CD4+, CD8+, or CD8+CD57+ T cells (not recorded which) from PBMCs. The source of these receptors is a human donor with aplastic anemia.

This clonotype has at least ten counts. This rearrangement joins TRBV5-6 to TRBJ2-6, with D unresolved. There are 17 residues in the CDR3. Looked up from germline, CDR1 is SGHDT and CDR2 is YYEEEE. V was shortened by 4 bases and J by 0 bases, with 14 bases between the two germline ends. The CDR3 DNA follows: TGTGCCAGCAGCCCGTGGGTAGGGCCCTCTGGGGCCAACGTCCTGACTTTC. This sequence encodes CASSPWVGPSGANVLTF.

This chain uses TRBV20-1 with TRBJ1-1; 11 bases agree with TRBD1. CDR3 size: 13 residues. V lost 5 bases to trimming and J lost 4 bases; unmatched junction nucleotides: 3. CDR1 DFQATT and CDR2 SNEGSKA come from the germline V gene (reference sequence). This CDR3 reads CSAGGQGGTEAFF. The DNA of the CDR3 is TGCAGTGCTGGGGGACAGGGGGGCACTGAAGCTTTCTTT.

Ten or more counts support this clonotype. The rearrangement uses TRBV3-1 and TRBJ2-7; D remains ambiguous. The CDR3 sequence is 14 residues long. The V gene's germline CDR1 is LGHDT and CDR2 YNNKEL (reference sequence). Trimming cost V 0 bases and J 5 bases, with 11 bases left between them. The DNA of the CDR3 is TGTGCCAGCAGCCAAGACAGGTCTGACCACGAGCAGTACTTC. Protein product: CASSQDRSDHEQYF.

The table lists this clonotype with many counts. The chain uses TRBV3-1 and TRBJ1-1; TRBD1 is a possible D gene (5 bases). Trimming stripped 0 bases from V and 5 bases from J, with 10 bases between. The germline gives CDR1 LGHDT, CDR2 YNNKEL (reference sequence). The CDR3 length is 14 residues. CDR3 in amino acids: CASSQDIRGTEAFF. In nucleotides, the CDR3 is TGTGCCAGCAGCCAAGATATAAGGGGTACTGAAGCTTTCTTT.

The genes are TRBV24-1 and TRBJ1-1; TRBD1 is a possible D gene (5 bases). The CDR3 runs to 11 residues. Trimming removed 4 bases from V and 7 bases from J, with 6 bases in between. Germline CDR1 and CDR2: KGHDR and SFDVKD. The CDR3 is CATSDGGEAFF. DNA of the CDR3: TGTGCCACCAGTGACGGGGGTGAAGCTTTCTTT.

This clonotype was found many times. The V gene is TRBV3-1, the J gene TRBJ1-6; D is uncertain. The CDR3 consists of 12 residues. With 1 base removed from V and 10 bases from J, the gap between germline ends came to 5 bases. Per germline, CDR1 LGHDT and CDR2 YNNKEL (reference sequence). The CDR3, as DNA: TGTGCCAGCAGCCAAGGTCGCTCACCCCTCCACTTT. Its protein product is CASSQGRSPLHF.

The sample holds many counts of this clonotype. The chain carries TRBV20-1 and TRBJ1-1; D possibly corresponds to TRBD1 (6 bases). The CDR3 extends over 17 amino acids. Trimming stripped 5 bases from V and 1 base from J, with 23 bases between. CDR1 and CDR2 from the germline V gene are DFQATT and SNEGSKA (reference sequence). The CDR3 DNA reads TGCAGTGCTCACGGGCCCCCTTGGACAGAGGAGAACACTGAAGCTTTCTTT. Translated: CSAHGPPWTEENTEAFF.

The CDR3 here is CATKDTKPFNSPLHF. The CDR3 region has the DNA TGTGCCACCAAGGACACCAAGCCTTTTAATTCACCCCTCCACTTT. The chain is built from TRBV24-1 and TRBJ1-6; D is perhaps TRBD1 (5 bases). V was clipped by 8 bases and J by 6 bases, with 16 bases between them. The V gene's germline CDR1 is KGHDR and CDR2 SFDVKD. The CDR3 runs 15 residues.

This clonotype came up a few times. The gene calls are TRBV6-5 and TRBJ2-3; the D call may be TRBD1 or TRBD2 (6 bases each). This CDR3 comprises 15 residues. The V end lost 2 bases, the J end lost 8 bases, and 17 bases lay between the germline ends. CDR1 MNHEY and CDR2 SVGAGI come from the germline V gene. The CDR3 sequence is CASSYPPGGGSTQYF. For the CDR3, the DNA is TGTGCCAGCAGTTACCCCCCTGGAGGGGGGTCTACGCAGTATTTT.

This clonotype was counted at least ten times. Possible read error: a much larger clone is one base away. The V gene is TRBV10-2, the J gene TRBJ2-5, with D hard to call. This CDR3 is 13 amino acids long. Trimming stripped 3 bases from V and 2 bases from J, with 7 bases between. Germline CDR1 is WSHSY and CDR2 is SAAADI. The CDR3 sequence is CASSDWSQETQYF. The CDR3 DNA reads TGCGCCAGCAGTGATTGGAGTCAAGAGACCCAGTACTTC.

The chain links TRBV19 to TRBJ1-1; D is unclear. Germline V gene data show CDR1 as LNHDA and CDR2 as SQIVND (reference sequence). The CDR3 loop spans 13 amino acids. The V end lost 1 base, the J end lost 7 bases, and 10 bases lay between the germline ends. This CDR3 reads CASSIGNGIEAFF. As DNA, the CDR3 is TGTGCCAGTAGTATAGGTAACGGGATTGAAGCTTTCTTT. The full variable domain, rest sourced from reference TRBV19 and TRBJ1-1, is DGGITQSPKYLFRKEGQNVTLSCEQNLNHDAMYWYRQDPGQGLRLIYYSQIVNDFQKGDIAEGYSVSREKKESFPLTVTSAQKNPTAFYLCASSIGNGIEAFFGQGTRLTVV.

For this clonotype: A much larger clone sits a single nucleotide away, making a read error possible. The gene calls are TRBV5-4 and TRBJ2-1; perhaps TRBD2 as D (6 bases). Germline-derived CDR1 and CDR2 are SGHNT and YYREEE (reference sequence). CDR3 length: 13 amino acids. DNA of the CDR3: TGTGCCAGCAGTTCGACGGACTACAATGGGCAGTTCTTC. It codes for CASSSTDYNGQFF.

The CDR3 sequence: CSARAGTGSYEQYF. DNA of the CDR3: TGCAGTGCTAGAGCTGGGACAGGCTCCTACGAGCAGTACTTC. V and J are TRBV20-1 and TRBJ2-7, with 8 bases fitting TRBD1. Germline V gene data show CDR1 as DFQATT and CDR2 as SNEGSKA (reference sequence). V gave up 1 base and J gave up 0 bases; unmatched junction bases: 2. This CDR3 region has 14 residues.